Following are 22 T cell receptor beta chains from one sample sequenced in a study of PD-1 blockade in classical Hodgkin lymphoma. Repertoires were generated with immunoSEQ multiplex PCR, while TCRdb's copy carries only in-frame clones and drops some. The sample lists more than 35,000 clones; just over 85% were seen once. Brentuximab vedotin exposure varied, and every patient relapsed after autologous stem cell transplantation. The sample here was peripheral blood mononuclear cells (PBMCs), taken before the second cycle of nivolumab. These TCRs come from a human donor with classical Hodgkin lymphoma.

Here the CDR3 DNA reads TGTGCCAGCTCACCCCAGGGTGGGGAGCTGTTTTTT. The encoded protein is CASSPQGGELFF. V usage is TRBV18 and J usage is TRBJ2-2; perhaps TRBD1 as D (5 bases). The ends were cut back, 3 bases at V and 8 bases at J, with 7 bases in the middle. The CDR3 consists of 12 residues. Looked up from germline, CDR1 is KGHSH and CDR2 is LQKENI.

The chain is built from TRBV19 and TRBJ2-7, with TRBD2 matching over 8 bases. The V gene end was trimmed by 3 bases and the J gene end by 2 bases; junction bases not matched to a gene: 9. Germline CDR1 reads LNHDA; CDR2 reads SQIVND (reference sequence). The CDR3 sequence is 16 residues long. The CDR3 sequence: CASSIFSGIGAYEQYF. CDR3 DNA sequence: TGTGCCAGTAGTATTTTTAGCGGGATAGGCGCCTACGAGCAGTACTTC.

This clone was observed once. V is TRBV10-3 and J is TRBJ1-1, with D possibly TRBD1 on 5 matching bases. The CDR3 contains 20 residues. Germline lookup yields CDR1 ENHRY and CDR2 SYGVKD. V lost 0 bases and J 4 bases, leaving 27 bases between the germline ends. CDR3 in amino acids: CAISESSPRWGRALGTEAFF. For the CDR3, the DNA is TGTGCCATCAGTGAGTCTAGCCCTAGGTGGGGCAGGGCCCTTGGCACTGAAGCTTTCTTT.

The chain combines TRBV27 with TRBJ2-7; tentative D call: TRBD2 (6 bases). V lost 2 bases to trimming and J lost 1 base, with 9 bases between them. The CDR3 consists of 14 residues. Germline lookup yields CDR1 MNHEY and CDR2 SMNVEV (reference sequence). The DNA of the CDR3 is TGTGCCAGCAGTTTACGCCGGGAGTCCTACGAGCAGTACTTC. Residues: CASSLRRESYEQYF.

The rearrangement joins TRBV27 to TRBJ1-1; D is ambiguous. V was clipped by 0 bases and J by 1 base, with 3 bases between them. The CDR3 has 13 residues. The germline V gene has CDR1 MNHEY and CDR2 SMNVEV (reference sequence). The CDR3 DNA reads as TGTGCCAGCAGTTTATCGACGAACACTGAAGCTTTCTTT. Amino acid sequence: CASSLSTNTEAFF.

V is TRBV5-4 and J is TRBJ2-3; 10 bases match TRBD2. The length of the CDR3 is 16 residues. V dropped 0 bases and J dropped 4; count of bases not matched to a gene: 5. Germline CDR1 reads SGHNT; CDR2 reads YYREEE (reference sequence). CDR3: CASSLGLAGVSDTQYF. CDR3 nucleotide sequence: TGTGCCAGCAGCTTGGGGCTAGCGGGAGTGTCAGATACGCAGTATTTT. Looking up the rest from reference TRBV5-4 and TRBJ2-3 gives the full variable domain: ETGVTQSPTHLIKTRGQQVTLRCSSQSGHNTVSWYQQALGQGPQFIFQYYREEENGRGNFPPRFSGLQFPNYSSELNVNALELDDSALYLCASSLGLAGVSDTQYFGPGTRLTVL.

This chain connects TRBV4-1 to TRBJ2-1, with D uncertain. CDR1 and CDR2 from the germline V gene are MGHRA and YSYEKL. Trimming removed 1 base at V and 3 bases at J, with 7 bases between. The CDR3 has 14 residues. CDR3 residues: CASSQASLYNEQFF. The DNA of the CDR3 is TGCGCCAGCAGCCAAGCCAGCCTCTACAATGAGCAGTTCTTC.

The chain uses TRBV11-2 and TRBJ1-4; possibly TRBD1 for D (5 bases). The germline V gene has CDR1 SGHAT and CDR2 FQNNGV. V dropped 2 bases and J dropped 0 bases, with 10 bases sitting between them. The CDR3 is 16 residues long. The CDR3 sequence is CASSLKGGATNEKLFF. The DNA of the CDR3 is TGTGCCAGCAGCTTAAAGGGAGGGGCAACTAATGAAAAACTGTTTTTT.

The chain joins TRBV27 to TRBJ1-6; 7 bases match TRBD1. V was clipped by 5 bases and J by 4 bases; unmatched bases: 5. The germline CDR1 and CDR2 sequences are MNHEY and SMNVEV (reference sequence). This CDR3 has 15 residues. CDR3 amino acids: CASSLGQRYNSPLHF. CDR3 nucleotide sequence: TGTGCCAGCAGTCTGGGACAGAGATATAATTCACCCCTCCACTTT.

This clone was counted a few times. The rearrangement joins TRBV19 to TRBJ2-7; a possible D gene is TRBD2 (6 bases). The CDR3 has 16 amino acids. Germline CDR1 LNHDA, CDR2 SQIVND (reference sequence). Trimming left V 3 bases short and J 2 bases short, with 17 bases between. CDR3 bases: TGTGCCAGTAGTATGGACACCGGGACTCTGACCTACGAGCAGTACTTC. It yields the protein CASSMDTGTLTYEQYF. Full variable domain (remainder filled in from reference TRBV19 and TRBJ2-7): DGGITQSPKYLFRKEGQNVTLSCEQNLNHDAMYWYRQDPGQGLRLIYYSQIVNDFQKGDIAEGYSVSREKKESFPLTVTSAQKNPTAFYLCASSMDTGTLTYEQYFGPGTRLTVT.

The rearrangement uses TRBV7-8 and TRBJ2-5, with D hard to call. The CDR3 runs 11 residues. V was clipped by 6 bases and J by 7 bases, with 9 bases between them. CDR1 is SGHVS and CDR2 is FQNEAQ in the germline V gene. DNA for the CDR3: TGTGCCAGCAGTCTGGCTTGGACCCAGTACTTC. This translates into CASSLAWTQYF.

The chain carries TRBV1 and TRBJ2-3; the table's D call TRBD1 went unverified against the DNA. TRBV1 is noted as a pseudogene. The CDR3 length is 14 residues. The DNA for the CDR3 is TGCACCAGCAGCCAAGGGGGGCCCACAGATACGCAGTATTTT. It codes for CTSSQGGPTDTQYF.

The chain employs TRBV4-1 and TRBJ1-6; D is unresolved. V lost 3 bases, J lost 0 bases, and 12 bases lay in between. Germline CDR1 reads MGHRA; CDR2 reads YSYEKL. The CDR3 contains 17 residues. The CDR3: CASSHTPSGSYNSPLHF. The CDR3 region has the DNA TGCGCCAGCAGCCATACCCCGAGTGGCTCCTATAATTCACCCCTCCACTTT.

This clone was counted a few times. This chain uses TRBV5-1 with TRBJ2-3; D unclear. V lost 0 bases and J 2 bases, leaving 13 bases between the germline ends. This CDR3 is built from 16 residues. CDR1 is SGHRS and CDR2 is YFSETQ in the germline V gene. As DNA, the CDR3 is TGCGCCAGCAGCTTGGCCGGCAGGCCTTCCACAGATACGCAGTATTTT. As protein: CASSLAGRPSTDTQYF.

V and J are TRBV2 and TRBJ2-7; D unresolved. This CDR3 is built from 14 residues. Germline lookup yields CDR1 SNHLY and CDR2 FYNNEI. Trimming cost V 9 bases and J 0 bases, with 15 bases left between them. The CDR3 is CASSLSAISYEQYF. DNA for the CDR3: TGTGCCAGTAGTTTATCAGCGATCTCCTACGAGCAGTACTTC.

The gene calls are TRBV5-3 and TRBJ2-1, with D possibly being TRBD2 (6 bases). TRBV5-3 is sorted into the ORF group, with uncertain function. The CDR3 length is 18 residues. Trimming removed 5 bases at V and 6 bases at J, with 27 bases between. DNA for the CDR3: TGTGCCAGAAGTTTTTTGGGGGGAAAGGGGACTCAATGCAATGAGCAGTTCTTC. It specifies CARSFLGGKGTQCNEQFF.

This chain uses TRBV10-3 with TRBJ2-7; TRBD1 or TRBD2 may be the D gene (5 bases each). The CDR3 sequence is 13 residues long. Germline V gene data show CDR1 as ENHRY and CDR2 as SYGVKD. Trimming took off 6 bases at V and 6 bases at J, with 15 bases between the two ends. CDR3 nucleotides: TGTGCCATCAGCCTAGGGACCCTCGGCGAGCAGTACTTC. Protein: CAISLGTLGEQYF.

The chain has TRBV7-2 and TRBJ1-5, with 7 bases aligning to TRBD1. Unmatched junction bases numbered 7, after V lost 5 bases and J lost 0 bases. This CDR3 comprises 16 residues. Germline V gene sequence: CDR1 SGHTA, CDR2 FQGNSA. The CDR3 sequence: CASSLRGQDSNQPQHF. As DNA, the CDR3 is TGTGCCAGCAGCCTCCGTGGACAGGATAGCAATCAGCCCCAGCATTTT.

CDR3 DNA: TGTGCAAGTCGCCCACAACCGGCGACAGCCCCCAATCAGCCCCAGCATTTT. This codes for CASRPQPATAPNQPQHF. The chain has TRBV12-2 and TRBJ1-5; the table calls TRBD1, which could not be checked here. TRBV12-2 is recorded as a pseudogene. The CDR3 runs to 17 residues.

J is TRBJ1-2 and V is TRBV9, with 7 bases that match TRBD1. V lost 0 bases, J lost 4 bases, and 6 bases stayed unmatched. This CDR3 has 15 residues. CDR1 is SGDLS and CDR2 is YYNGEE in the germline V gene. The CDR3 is CASSVGGGSIYGYTF. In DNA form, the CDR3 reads TGTGCCAGCAGCGTAGGAGGGGGCTCAATCTATGGCTACACCTTC.

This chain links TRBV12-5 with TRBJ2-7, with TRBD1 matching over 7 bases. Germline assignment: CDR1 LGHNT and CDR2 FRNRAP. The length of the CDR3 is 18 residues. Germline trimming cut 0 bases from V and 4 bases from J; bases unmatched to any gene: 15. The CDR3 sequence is CASGLVRSGGNWIYEQYF. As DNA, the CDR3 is TGTGCTAGTGGTTTGGTAAGGTCAGGGGGTAATTGGATATACGAGCAGTACTTC.

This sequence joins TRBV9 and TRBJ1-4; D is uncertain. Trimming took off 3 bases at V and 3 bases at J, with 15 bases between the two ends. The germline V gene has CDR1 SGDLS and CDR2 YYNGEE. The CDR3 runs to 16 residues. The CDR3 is CASSAGWNRANEKLFF. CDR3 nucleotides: TGTGCCAGCAGCGCAGGCTGGAATAGGGCTAATGAAAAACTGTTTTTT.